This TCR beta chain was obtained from a study of T cell changes during pregnancy in multiple sclerosis. Profiled with immunoSEQ multiplex PCR; TCRdb holds only in-frame clones, not every one. The sample consists of 40,000 to 50,000 clones, 90% to 95% of them appearing once. V lost 4 bases and J 4 bases, leaving 18 bases between the germline ends. CDR3 size: 16 residues. From germline, CDR1 is MDHEN and CDR2 SYDVKM. The rearrangement links TRBV28 to TRBJ2-3; a possible D gene is TRBD1 (6 bases). This receptor was taken from a female donor with multiple sclerosis, enrolled in a pregnancy study. Sequencing was performed on CD8+ T cells from peripheral blood mononuclear cells, taken in the first trimester of pregnancy. CDR3 DNA: TGTGCCAGCAGTTCGCCCCCTTCCTGGACAGCAGATACGCAGTATTTT. Encoded protein: CASSSPPSWTADTQYF.